This T cell receptor (beta chain) was sequenced in a study of T cell changes during pregnancy in multiple sclerosis. Germline V gene sequence: CDR1 MNHEY, CDR2 SMNVEV (reference sequence). Trimming removed 3 bases from V and 6 bases from J, with 8 bases in between. The CDR3 runs 13 residues. TCRdb's table, derived via immunoSEQ multiplex PCR, lists solely in-frame clones and lacks some. The sample contains 40,000 or so clones, about nine tenths of which appear only once. The source was CD8+ T cells from peripheral blood mononuclear cells, collected in the first trimester of pregnancy. This receptor was obtained from a female donor with multiple sclerosis, enrolled in a pregnancy study. This rearrangement joins TRBV27 to TRBJ2-2; D is unclear. The CDR3 is CASSFSYAGELFF. CDR3 in DNA: TGTGCCAGCAGTTTTAGTTACGCCGGGGAGCTGTTTTTT.